Below, 21 T cell receptor beta chains from the same sample are listed, as sequenced in a study of T cell responses to AZD1222 COVID-19 vaccine. Profiled with immunoSEQ multiplex PCR; TCRdb holds only in-frame clones, not every one. The sample contains more than 90,000 clones, approximately 90% of which appear only once. The starting material was peripheral blood, obtained 28 days after the second AZD1222 dose. The receptors shown here come from an adult who received the AZD1222 COVID-19 vaccine.

V usage is TRBV6-4 and J usage is TRBJ1-5; 9 bases line up with TRBD1. The CDR3 has 14 residues. Germline V gives CDR1 MRHNA, CDR2 SNTAGT. V lost 3 bases, J lost 6 bases, and 3 bases stayed unmatched. DNA of the CDR3: TGTGCCAGCAGTGAGACAGGGGGGCCTCAGCCCCAGCATTTT. This sequence encodes CASSETGGPQPQHF.

The V call is TRBV7-9, the J call TRBJ1-1, with 11 bases matching TRBD1. Germline-derived CDR1 and CDR2 are SEHNR and FQNEAQ (reference sequence). CDR3 length: 13 residues. V trimming: 1 base; J trimming: 11 bases; junction bases outside the gene matches: 3. The CDR3 region is CASSLVGQGAAFF. The CDR3 DNA reads as TGTGCCAGCAGCTTAGTTGGACAGGGGGCCGCTTTCTTT.

V usage is TRBV6-2 or TRBV6-3 and J usage is TRBJ2-5; D is possibly TRBD2 (6 bases). Trimming shortened V by 0 bases and J by 4 bases, and 12 bases separated the two germline ends. In germline, CDR1 is MNHEY, CDR2 SVGEGT. The CDR3 covers 15 residues. The CDR3 sequence: CASSYSPLGGETQYF. CDR3 coding DNA: TGTGCCAGCAGTTACTCCCCCCTGGGGGGAGAGACCCAGTACTTC.

The chain employs TRBV5-1 and TRBJ1-5; 9 bases agree with TRBD1. Germline V lookup: CDR1 SGHRS, CDR2 YFSETQ. The CDR3 is 16 amino acids. With V trimmed by 4 bases and J by 2 bases, 7 bases remained unmatched. The CDR3 loop is CASSPGQGKRNQPQHF. The CDR3, as DNA: TGCGCCAGCAGCCCCGGACAGGGGAAGCGCAATCAGCCCCAGCATTTT.

V gene TRBV6-4 combines with J gene TRBJ2-4; 8 nucleotides match TRBD1. Germline CDR1 is MRHNA and CDR2 is SNTAGT. Germline trimming cut 7 bases from V and 0 bases from J; bases unmatched to any gene: 11. The CDR3 totals 17 residues. The CDR3 coding sequence is TGTGCCAGCAATAAGACAGGGGATCAGGAAGCCAAAAACATTCAGTACTTC. This gives the protein CASNKTGDQEAKNIQYF.

This rearrangement joins TRBV5-6 to TRBJ1-3; weak D call: TRBD1 (6 bases). The CDR3 loop spans 17 amino acids. Germline CDR1 and CDR2: SGHDT and YYEEEE. Trimming removed 4 bases at V and 2 bases at J, with 19 bases between. In DNA, the CDR3 is TGTGCCAGCAGCACCTTCAGGGGATGGAAAGCTGGAAACACCATATATTTT. This sequence encodes CASSTFRGWKAGNTIYF.

The chain carries TRBV4-2 and TRBJ1-1, with 7 bases identical to TRBD1. This CDR3 spans 15 amino acids. Germline V CDR1 and CDR2: LGHNA, YNFKEQ. V shed 2 bases, J shed 3 bases, and the junction held 6 bases outside the gene matches. The DNA for the CDR3 is TGTGCCAGCAGCCAAATGACAGGGAAAGACACTGAAGCTTTCTTT. Translating it yields CASSQMTGKDTEAFF.

The rearrangement joins TRBV2 to TRBJ1-1, with TRBD1 identical over 8 bases. The CDR3 consists of 15 residues. Germline assignment: CDR1 SNHLY and CDR2 FYNNEI. V shed 7 bases and J 5 bases; nucleotides not matched to a gene: 12. The DNA for the CDR3 is TGTGCCAGCAACGAGGACAGGGCCCTGTGGACTGAAGCTTTCTTT. Translating it yields CASNEDRALWTEAFF.

The chain has TRBV29-1 and TRBJ1-1; D gene unclear. CDR3 length: 11 residues. Trimming left V 8 bases short and J 1 base short, with 8 bases between. Looked up from germline, CDR1 is SQVTM and CDR2 is ANQGSEA. This CDR3 reads CSTTENTEAFF. The CDR3 region has the DNA TGCAGCACCACTGAGAACACTGAAGCTTTCTTT.

The V gene is TRBV9, the J gene TRBJ2-1; 15 bases are a match to TRBD2. V lost 0 bases and J lost 3; bases outside the gene matches: 4. CDR1 and CDR2 (germline): SGDLS, YYNGEE. This CDR3 comprises 18 residues. Written as DNA, the CDR3 is TGTGCCAGCAGCGTAGGGACTAGCGGGGGGGCCCGCTACAATGAGCAGTTCTTC. Protein product: CASSVGTSGGARYNEQFF.

The chain joins TRBV5-8 to TRBJ2-3; D remains ambiguous. The germline V and J ends were trimmed by 4 bases and 8 bases, with 20 bases remaining between them. CDR3 length: 15 residues. The germline V gene encodes CDR1 SGHTS and CDR2 YDEGEE. CDR3 DNA: TGTGCCAGCAGCCGCCCGGCGGTCCGACTGGGTACGCAGTATTTT. Translation gives CASSRPAVRLGTQYF.

The J gene is TRBJ2-7, the V gene TRBV28; D is tentatively TRBD1 or TRBD2 (5 bases each). This CDR3 comprises 15 residues. The germline V gene encodes CDR1 MDHEN and CDR2 SYDVKM. V was shortened by 2 bases and J by 2 bases, with 13 bases between the two germline ends. In DNA form, the CDR3 reads TGTGCCAGCAGTTTAATCGGGACCGCCACCTACGAGCAGTACTTC. Its protein product is CASSLIGTATYEQYF.

The chain employs TRBV5-1 and TRBJ2-7, with D perhaps matching TRBD2 (6 bases). CDR3 length: 13 amino acids. Trimming took off 5 bases at V and 0 bases at J, with 9 bases between the two ends. From germline, CDR1 is SGHRS and CDR2 YFSETQ. The CDR3 sequence is CASSVRGSYEQYF. CDR3 coding DNA: TGCGCCAGCAGTGTGCGGGGCTCCTACGAGCAGTACTTC.

V gene TRBV7-2 combines with J gene TRBJ2-7, with D possibly TRBD2 on 5 matching bases. V lost 5 bases to trimming and J lost 2 bases, with 16 bases between them. Germline V gives CDR1 SGHTA, CDR2 FQGNSA. The CDR3 spans 15 residues. CDR3 sequence: CASSPPVSAPYEQYF. The CDR3 DNA is TGTGCCAGCAGCCCCCCGGTTAGCGCTCCCTACGAGCAGTACTTC.

The CDR3: CASSSTAGTGDNSPLHF. As DNA, the CDR3 is TGTGCCAGCTCATCCACTGCCGGGACGGGGGATAATTCACCCCTCCACTTT. The genes are TRBV18 and TRBJ1-6; D may be TRBD1 (5 bases). CDR3 length: 17 residues. Germline CDR1 KGHSH, CDR2 LQKENI. V gave up 5 bases and J gave up 5 bases, with 19 bases separating them.

The chain recombines TRBV29-1 with TRBJ1-2; D perhaps matches TRBD1 (6 bases). The CDR3 is 13 residues long. Deletions cut 3 bases from V and 4 bases from J, with 12 bases between. Germline V lookup: CDR1 SQVTM, CDR2 ANQGSEA. The CDR3: CSVDAGGSYGYTF. In nucleotides, the CDR3 is TGCAGCGTTGATGCGGGGGGCAGCTATGGCTACACCTTC.

The chain links TRBV18 to TRBJ2-7, with D possibly matching TRBD1 (6 bases). The V gene's germline CDR1 is KGHSH and CDR2 LQKENI. This CDR3 has 15 amino acids. V lost 1 base and J 2 bases, leaving 12 bases between the germline ends. The CDR3 nucleotides are TGTGCCAGCTCACCACAACAGGGCGAGACCTACGAGCAGTACTTC. It yields the protein CASSPQQGETYEQYF.

V and J are TRBV9 and TRBJ1-6; no firm D call. In germline, CDR1 is SGDLS, CDR2 YYNGEE. The V gene lost 0 bases and the J gene lost 9 bases, with 13 bases spanning the gap. This CDR3 is 15 amino acids long. The CDR3 spells CASSVEGQEGSPLHF. In DNA, the CDR3 is TGTGCCAGCAGCGTAGAGGGTCAGGAGGGTTCACCCCTCCACTTT.

The V and J genes are TRBV5-1 and TRBJ2-5, with 10 bases fitting TRBD1. Germline values: CDR1 SGHRS, CDR2 YFSETQ. J was trimmed by 2 bases and V by 3 bases; bases with no gene match: 1. The CDR3 has 14 amino acids. The CDR3 DNA reads as TGCGCCAGCAGCTGGGGACAGGGGCAAGAGACCCAGTACTTC. It yields the protein CASSWGQGQETQYF.

This chain connects TRBV27 to TRBJ2-2; D is unresolved. Germline V gives CDR1 MNHEY, CDR2 SMNVEV (reference sequence). CDR3 length: 14 residues. Trimming left V 5 bases short and J 6 bases short, with 13 bases between. DNA of the CDR3: TGTGCCAGCAGTCCCATTAAAGGGTCCGGGGAGCTGTTTTTT. Protein: CASSPIKGSGELFF.

CDR3 amino acids: CASSAGTGSILTF. CDR3 in DNA: TGTGCCAGCAGCGCCGGGACAGGTAGTATCCTGACTTTC. The rearrangement joins TRBV9 to TRBJ2-6; 8 positions agree with TRBD1. Germline-derived CDR1 and CDR2 are SGDLS and YYNGEE. V gave up 3 bases and J gave up 14 bases; unmatched junction bases: 7. CDR3 length: 13 residues.